The present TCR beta chain was sequenced within a study of OX40 agonist ivuxolimab in advanced cancers. Study overall: Ivuxolimab, which patients received intravenously every 2 weeks, was dosed at 0.01 to 10 mg/kg.

Germline V gene lookup returns CDR1 MNHEY and CDR2 SVGAGI. The CDR3 runs to 13 residues. Assay used: immunoSEQ multiplex PCR; TCRdb lists only in-frame clones, some missing. The data show around 95,000 clones, more than 85% seen once. In regard to this clone: The junction departs from the called germline gene at one end, perhaps through a read error.

The chain has TRBV6-5 and TRBJ1-1; 7 bases fit TRBD1. The source of this sequence is an adult with an advanced solid tumor such as melanoma, head and neck, liver or kidney cancer. The sample consisted of CD4+ or CD8+ T cells sorted from blood, taken in a trial of the OX40 agonist ivuxolimab. For the CDR3, the DNA is TGTGCCAGCAGGTACTCGACAGGGACTGAAGCTTTCTTT. Translation gives CASRYSTGTEAFF.